Shown below are 5 T cell receptor beta chains from a single sample sequenced in a study of blood T cell repertoires in COVID-19. Measured with immunoSEQ multiplex PCR; TCRdb has only the in-frame clones, and not every one. The sample has fewer than 100,000 clones; approximately 86% are singletons. The sample comprised peripheral blood. The receptors derive from a man between 45 and 60 years old with acute or convalescent COVID-19.

The chain carries TRBV5-6 and TRBJ1-2; 7 bases fit TRBD1. CDR1 is SGHDT, CDR2 YYEEEE, per germline. The V and J ends lost 1 base and 6 bases, in that order; junction bases with no gene match: 6. This CDR3 is built from 14 residues. The chain's CDR3 is CASSLNRGRDGYTF. In DNA, the CDR3 is TGTGCCAGCAGCTTGAACAGGGGCCGTGATGGCTACACCTTC.

The CDR3 region has the DNA TGCGCCAGCAGACTAGCAGTTCAGACCTACAATGAGCAGTTCTTC. This gives the protein CASRLAVQTYNEQFF. The chain employs TRBV5-1 and TRBJ2-1, with D possibly TRBD2 on 6 matching bases. This CDR3 spans 15 amino acids. The V gene's germline CDR1 is SGHRS and CDR2 YFSETQ. V lost 5 bases, J lost 2 bases, and 14 bases lay in between.

CDR3 sequence reads: CASSQPGGHNYGYTF. DNA of the CDR3: TGTGCCAGCAGCCAACCGGGGGGCCATAACTATGGCTACACCTTC. The chain employs TRBV3-1 (or the pseudogene TRBV3-2) and TRBJ1-2, with a tentative D call TRBD1 (6 bases). CDR3 length: 15 amino acids. Germline V gives CDR1 LGHDT, CDR2 YNNKEL (reference sequence). V gave up 2 bases and J gave up 1 base, with 11 bases separating them.

V and J are TRBV11-2 and TRBJ2-3; TRBD1 agrees at 7 bases. This CDR3 contains 14 residues. Unmatched junction bases numbered 5, after V lost 5 bases and J lost 3 bases. The V gene's germline CDR1 is SGHAT and CDR2 FQNNGV. CDR3 amino acids: CASSLDRLTDTQYF. As DNA, the CDR3 is TGTGCCAGCAGCCTGGACAGGTTGACAGATACGCAGTATTTT.

This chain links TRBV11-3 with TRBJ2-1; TRBD2 agrees at 13 bases. There are 17 residues in the CDR3. Trimming cost V 1 base and J 14 bases; bases outside gene matches: 14. From germline, CDR1 is SGHNT and CDR2 YENEEA. The CDR3 coding sequence is TGTGCCAGCAGCTTAGTCTCACTAGCGGGAGGGCCCAAGGAGGAGTTCTTC. Its translation: CASSLVSLAGGPKEEFF.